What follows are 22 T cell receptor beta chains derived from one specimen sequenced in a study of T cells in Graves' hyperthyroidism and ophthalmopathy. The source material, RNA transcripts, was used to amplify TCR beta CDR3 regions. During a first-round RT-PCR of the TCR CDR3, the HTBI primer set was used. In TCRdb, the multiplex PCR reads were re-called with MiXCR into one record per CDR3 protein. The sample lists some 800,000 distinct CDR3 sequences; over 35% were seen once. The material sequenced was blood. These receptors were obtained from a man aged 18 to 30 with Graves' hyperthyroidism.

This clonotype was picked up many times. The chain has TRBV2 and TRBJ2-2; a weak D match, TRBD1 (5 bases). The length of the CDR3 is 12 residues. The germline gives CDR1 SNHLY, CDR2 FYNNEI. V was cut by 11 bases and J by 3 bases, with 10 bases left in between. The CDR3 reads CAAGQDTGELFF. The CDR3 DNA follows: TGTGCCGCAGGGCAGGACACCGGGGAGCTGTTTTTT.

With respect to this clonotype: A much bigger clone sits one base away, suggesting this may be a read error. The chain links TRBV5-1 to TRBJ1-1; 7 bases line up with TRBD1. The CDR3 totals 15 residues. Trimming at V came to 0 bases and at J to 1 base, leaving 3 bases not matched to a gene. Germline V gene data show CDR1 as SGHRS and CDR2 as YFSETQ. CDR3 in amino acids: CASSLVDRPNTEAFF. The CDR3 DNA is TGCGCCAGCAGCTTGGTGGACAGGCCGAACACTGAAGCTTTCTTT.

This clonotype has ten or more counts. The chain has TRBV2 and TRBJ1-1, with TRBD1 as a possible D gene (6 bases). V lost 6 bases and J 0 bases, leaving 11 bases between the germline ends. Per germline, CDR1 SNHLY and CDR2 FYNNEI. The CDR3 totals 14 residues. DNA of the CDR3: TGTGCCAGCAGAGGACAGTCCATGAACACTGAAGCTTTCTTT. The encoded protein is CASRGQSMNTEAFF. The complete variable domain, with remaining parts taken from reference TRBV2 and TRBJ1-1, reads EPEVTQTPSHQVTQMGQEVILRCVPISNHLYFYWYRQILGQKVEFLVSFYNNEISEKSEIFDDQFSVERPDGSNFTLKIRSTKLEDSAMYFCASRGQSMNTEAFFGQGTRLTVV.

In this sample, this clonotype turned up a few times. This chain links TRBV7-2 with TRBJ1-4; 9 bases line up with TRBD1. V was pared by 5 bases and J by 7 bases, with 11 bases of the junction left unmatched. Germline CDR1 is SGHTA and CDR2 is FQGNSA. The CDR3 consists of 16 residues. The CDR3 sequence is CASSQGQGRLGEKLFF. The CDR3 nucleotides read TGTGCCAGCAGCCAAGGACAGGGGCGTTTAGGTGAAAAACTGTTTTTT. The full variable domain, with the rest looked up from reference TRBV7-2 and TRBJ1-4, is GAGVSQSPSNKVTEKGKDVELRCDPISGHTALYWYRQSLGQGLEFLIYFQGNSAPDKSGLPSDRFSAERTGGSVSTLTIQRTQQEDSAVYLCASSQGQGRLGEKLFFGSGTQLSVL.

The chain joins TRBV12-3 or TRBV12-4 to TRBJ1-5; D gene unclear. The CDR3 runs to 14 residues. Trimming stripped 7 bases from V and 1 base from J, with 11 bases between. This CDR3 reads CASTILESNQPQHF. In DNA, the CDR3 is TGTGCCAGCACTATCTTAGAGAGCAATCAGCCCCAGCATTTT.

This sequence joins TRBV29-1 and TRBJ2-3, with D possibly being TRBD2 (5 bases). CDR1 is SQVTM and CDR2 is ANQGSEA in the germline V gene. The CDR3 spans 14 residues. The ends were cut back, 1 base at V and 12 bases at J, with 20 bases in the middle. The CDR3 nucleotides read TGCAGCGTTGAAGGGTCTAGGGAGTCACGTATACAGTATTTT. Translation: CSVEGSRESRIQYF.

The rearrangement uses TRBV7-9 and TRBJ1-1; D remains ambiguous. Trimming took 2 bases from V and 1 from J, leaving 11 bases between them. This CDR3 region has 15 residues. Germline CDR1 SEHNR, CDR2 FQNEAQ (reference sequence). Here the CDR3 reads CASSLWEGQNTEAFF. DNA for the CDR3: TGTGCCAGCAGCTTATGGGAAGGGCAGAACACTGAAGCTTTCTTT. The complete variable domain, with remaining parts taken from reference TRBV7-9 and TRBJ1-1, reads DTGVSQNPRHKITKRGQNVTFRCDPISEHNRLYWYRQTLGQGPEFLTYFQNEAQLEKSRLLSDRFSAERPKGSFSTLEIQRTEQGDSAMYLCASSLWEGQNTEAFFGQGTRLTVV.

In this sample, this clonotype turned up a few times. The CDR3 spells CASSISGNPYEQYF. As DNA, the CDR3 is TGTGCCAGTAGTATCTCCGGGAACCCCTACGAGCAGTACTTC. The chain combines TRBV19 with TRBJ2-7, with D perhaps TRBD2 (5 bases). Germline values: CDR1 LNHDA, CDR2 SQIVND (reference sequence). The CDR3 contains 14 residues. Trimming removed 3 bases at V and 2 bases at J, with 11 bases between.

This clonotype was found many times. The rearrangement joins TRBV20-1 to TRBJ2-7; D possibly corresponds to TRBD2 (6 bases). The CDR3 is made up of 13 amino acids. The V end lost 3 bases, the J end lost 3 bases, and 12 bases lay between the germline ends. Germline V gene sequence: CDR1 DFQATT, CDR2 SNEGSKA (reference sequence). CDR3 sequence reads: CSASAGLLYEQYF. The CDR3 nucleotides are TGCAGTGCTAGTGCGGGGCTCCTCTACGAGCAGTACTTC.

V is TRBV5-1 and J is TRBJ2-7; 9 bases match TRBD2. Germline loops: CDR1 SGHRS, CDR2 YFSETQ. The CDR3 spans 16 residues. Trimming removed 0 bases from V and 2 bases from J; junction bases left unmatched: 6. The CDR3 region is CASSLGGASGTYEQYF. CDR3 bases: TGCGCCAGCAGCTTGGGTGGGGCTAGCGGGACCTACGAGCAGTACTTC.

The sample holds many counts of this clonotype. V gene TRBV20-1 combines with J gene TRBJ2-7; 10 bases fit TRBD2. The CDR3 contains 15 residues. With V trimmed by 5 bases and J by 3 bases, 10 bases remained unmatched. Germline-derived CDR1 and CDR2 are DFQATT and SNEGSKA (reference sequence). CDR3 in DNA: TGCAGTGCTGTCGGGGGTGGACTAGCGGACTACGAGCAGTACTTC. This sequence encodes CSAVGGGLADYEQYF.

CDR3 residues: CSVVRQGGVNTEAFF. Written as DNA, the CDR3 is TGCAGCGTTGTCAGACAGGGAGGGGTGAACACTGAAGCTTTCTTT. The chain has TRBV29-1 and TRBJ1-1, with 7 bases fitting TRBD1. V lost 4 bases to trimming and J lost 0 bases; unmatched junction nucleotides: 8. The CDR3 totals 15 residues. From germline, CDR1 is SQVTM and CDR2 ANQGSEA.

CDR3: CASSREGGYGYTF. CDR3 bases: TGTGCCAGCAGCCGAGAAGGGGGCTATGGCTACACCTTC. This sequence joins TRBV7-2 and TRBJ1-2; D may be TRBD1 (6 bases). Trimming removed 5 bases from V and 4 bases from J, with 11 bases in between. Germline V gene sequence: CDR1 SGHTA, CDR2 FQGNSA. This CDR3 has 13 residues.

This clonotype was picked up a small number of times. V gene TRBV20-1 combines with J gene TRBJ1-1, with D perhaps matching TRBD1 (6 bases). Trimming stripped 6 bases from V and 5 bases from J, with 19 bases between. This CDR3 has 14 amino acids. Looked up from germline, CDR1 is DFQATT and CDR2 is SNEGSKA (reference sequence). This CDR3 is CSAKAWGRGTEAFF. The CDR3 DNA reads as TGCAGTGCCAAAGCGTGGGGGCGAGGTACTGAAGCTTTCTTT.

This clonotype has a count of ten or more. The V and J genes are TRBV15 and TRBJ1-1; 9 nucleotides align to TRBD1. There are 13 residues in the CDR3. The J segment lost 7 bases and the V segment lost 3 bases, leaving 3 bases of the junction unmatched. Germline-derived CDR1 and CDR2 are LNHNV and YYDKDF (reference sequence). The CDR3 loop reads CATSSDRGGEAFF. DNA of the CDR3: TGTGCCACCAGCAGCGACAGGGGGGGTGAAGCTTTCTTT.

This chain connects TRBV20-1 to TRBJ1-1; 7 positions match TRBD1. The germline gives CDR1 DFQATT, CDR2 SNEGSKA (reference sequence). The CDR3 spans 10 residues. As DNA, the CDR3 is TGCAGGCGACAGGGCGCTGAAGCTTTCTTT. As protein: CRRQGAEAFF.

The V and J genes are TRBV15 and TRBJ2-6, with 8 bases aligning to TRBD1. V trimming: 8 bases; J trimming: 2 bases; junction bases outside the gene matches: 11. The CDR3 loop spans 17 amino acids. The germline V gene encodes CDR1 LNHNV and CDR2 YYDKDF (reference sequence). The CDR3 is CATSLLDRGAGANVLTF. DNA of the CDR3: TGTGCCACCTCGCTTCTCGACAGGGGTGCTGGGGCCAACGTCCTGACTTTC.

The chain has TRBV7-3 and TRBJ2-5; 13 bases match TRBD2. After removal of 3 bases from V and 4 bases from J, the junction contained 8 bases not matched to a gene. The CDR3 is made up of 17 amino acids. Per germline, CDR1 SGHTA and CDR2 FQGTGA. DNA for the CDR3: TGTGCCAGCAGCTTCGGACTAGCGGGAGTACCGGGAGAGACCCAGTACTTC. Its protein product is CASSFGLAGVPGETQYF.

This clonotype was picked up a small number of times. The genes are TRBV20-1 and TRBJ2-7; D is possibly TRBD1 (5 bases). Trimming cost V 7 bases and J 0 bases, with 13 bases left between them. Looked up from germline, CDR1 is DFQATT and CDR2 is SNEGSKA (reference sequence). The CDR3 runs to 13 residues. This CDR3 is CSVDSASSYEQYF. DNA for the CDR3: TGCAGTGTTGACAGCGCCTCCTCCTACGAGCAGTACTTC.

This clonotype was observed many times. V gene TRBV2 combines with J gene TRBJ1-4; D is unresolved. Germline V gene sequence: CDR1 SNHLY, CDR2 FYNNEI. Trimming cost V 7 bases and J 4 bases, with 4 bases left between them. CDR3 length: 11 amino acids. DNA for the CDR3: TGTGCCAGCAACGATAATGAAAAACTGTTTTTT. Its protein product is CASNDNEKLFF.

This chain connects TRBV29-1 to TRBJ2-7, with D tentatively TRBD1 or TRBD2 (5 bases each). The germline V and J ends were trimmed by 6 bases and 0 bases, with 12 bases remaining between them. The CDR3 is 13 residues long. CDR1 and CDR2 (germline): SQVTM, ANQGSEA. CDR3 sequence reads: CSVRDGLSYEQYF. The CDR3 nucleotides are TGCAGCGTCCGGGACGGTCTCTCCTACGAGCAGTACTTC.

The chain is built from TRBV6-5 and TRBJ2-7; D is ambiguous. CDR3 size: 13 residues. Deletions cut 0 bases from V and 7 bases from J, with 10 bases between. Looked up from germline, CDR1 is MNHEY and CDR2 is SVGAGI. This CDR3 reads CASSYSPGLEQYF. The CDR3, as DNA: TGTGCCAGCAGTTACTCGCCGGGTTTGGAGCAGTACTTC.